What follows are 6 T cell receptor beta chains derived from one specimen sequenced in a study of blood T cell repertoires in COVID-19. Using immunoSEQ multiplex PCR, the repertoire was profiled, and TCRdb retains in-frame clones only, with some absent. The sample shows a few hundred thousand clones, 70% to 90% of them seen only once. Sequenced sample: PBMCs or T cells enriched from blood (not recorded which). The source of these receptors is a woman in her twenties or thirties who had been exposed to COVID-19.

This chain connects TRBV7-9 to TRBJ1-2; 9 nucleotides match TRBD1. V lost 5 bases, J lost 3 bases, and 4 bases stayed unmatched. This CDR3 spans 14 amino acids. Germline V gene data show CDR1 as SEHNR and CDR2 as FQNEAQ (reference sequence). CDR3 amino acids: CASSVTGGDYGYTF. CDR3 nucleotides: TGTGCCAGCAGCGTGACAGGGGGGGACTATGGCTACACCTTC.

The chain couples TRBV18 to TRBJ1-5, with D uncertain. Per the germline V gene, CDR1 is KGHSH and CDR2 is LQKENI. Trimming removed 4 bases at V and 0 bases at J, with 13 bases between. This CDR3 region has 16 residues. This chain's CDR3 is CASSREGGGSNQPQHF. The CDR3 DNA sequence: TGTGCCAGCTCACGAGAGGGAGGCGGTAGCAATCAGCCCCAGCATTTT.

The chain is built from TRBV10-2 and TRBJ2-7; 11 positions match TRBD1. The CDR3 runs 16 residues. From germline, CDR1 is WSHSY and CDR2 SAAADI. V shed 2 bases and J 3 bases; nucleotides not matched to a gene: 6. The CDR3 spells CASSEGGTGGDYEQYF. CDR3 coding DNA: TGCGCCAGCAGTGAGGGGGGGACAGGGGGGGACTACGAGCAGTACTTC.

This clone came up once. The J gene is TRBJ1-1, the V gene TRBV10-3, with D possibly TRBD1 on 6 matching bases. The germline CDR1 and CDR2 sequences are ENHRY and SYGVKD. Deletions cut 6 bases from V and 2 bases from J, with 10 bases between. The CDR3 is 13 amino acids. CDR3 residues: CAISGQINTEAFF. Here the CDR3 DNA reads TGTGCCATCAGCGGACAGATAAACACTGAAGCTTTCTTT.

The J gene is TRBJ2-7, the V gene TRBV7-8, with D tentatively TRBD2 (5 bases). The CDR3 contains 12 residues. Germline lookup yields CDR1 SGHVS and CDR2 FQNEAQ. Trimming took 5 bases from V and 4 from J, leaving 9 bases between them. The CDR3 here is CASSQTGYEQYF. CDR3 DNA sequence: TGTGCCAGCAGCCAAACGGGGTACGAGCAGTACTTC.

The rearrangement joins TRBV27 to TRBJ1-2, with a tentative D call TRBD1 (6 bases). Trimming left V 5 bases short and J 1 base short, with 11 bases between. Germline V lookup: CDR1 MNHEY, CDR2 SMNVEV (reference sequence). This CDR3 region has 14 residues. For the CDR3, the DNA is TGTGCCAGCAGTCCTCCGGGACATAACTATGGCTACACCTTC. It codes for CASSPPGHNYGYTF.